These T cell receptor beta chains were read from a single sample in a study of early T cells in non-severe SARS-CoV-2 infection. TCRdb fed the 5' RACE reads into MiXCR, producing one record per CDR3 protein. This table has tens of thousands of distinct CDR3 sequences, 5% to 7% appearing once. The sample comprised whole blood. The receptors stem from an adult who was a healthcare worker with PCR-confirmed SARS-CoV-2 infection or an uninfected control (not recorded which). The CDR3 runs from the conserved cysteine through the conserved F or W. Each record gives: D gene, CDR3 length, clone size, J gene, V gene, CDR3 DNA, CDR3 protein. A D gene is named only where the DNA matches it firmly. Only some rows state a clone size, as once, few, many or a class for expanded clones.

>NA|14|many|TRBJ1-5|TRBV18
TGTGCCAGCTCATCTACCTGGGGGGAGCAGCCCCAGCATTTT
CASSSTWGEQPQHF
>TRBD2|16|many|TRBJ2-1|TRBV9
TGTGCCAGCAGCCCCACTAGCGGGGGGTCCTACAATGAGCAGTTCTTC
CASSPTSGGSYNEQFF
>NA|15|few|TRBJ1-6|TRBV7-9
TGTGCCAGCAGCTTAATGGCCTCTTATAATTCACCCCTCCACTTT
CASSLMASYNSPLHF
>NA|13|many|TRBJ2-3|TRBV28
TGTGCCAGCAGCGGACAAAGCACAGATACGCAGTATTTT
CASSGQSTDTQYF
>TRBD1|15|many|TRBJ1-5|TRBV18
TGTGCCAGCTCACGGGGACAGGGCTTAAATCAGCCCCAGCATTTT
CASSRGQGLNQPQHF
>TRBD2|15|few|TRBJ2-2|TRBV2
TGTGCCAGCAGTGAACTGGGCGGGAGCTCCGGGGAGCTGTTTTTT
CASSELGGSSGELFF
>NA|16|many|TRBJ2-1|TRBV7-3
TGTGCCAGCAGCTTAACGACTAGTTATGTTGGCAATGAGCAGTTCTTC
CASSLTTSYVGNEQFF
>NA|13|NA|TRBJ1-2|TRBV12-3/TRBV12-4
TGTGCCAGCAGCACTGACAGAAACTATGGCTACACCTTC
CASSTDRNYGYTF
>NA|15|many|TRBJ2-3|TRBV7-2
TGTGCCAGCAGCCCCTCTGGGGGTGGGGGGGATACGCAGTATTTT
CASSPSGGGGDTQYF
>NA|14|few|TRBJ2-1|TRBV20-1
TGCAGTGCTACGATGCCAGGCTCCTACAATGAGCAGTTCTTC
CSATMPGSYNEQFF
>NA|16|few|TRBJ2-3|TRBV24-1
TGTGCCACCAGTGATTTGAACTCGGGAAGAAAGGATACGCAGTATTTT
CATSDLNSGRKDTQYF
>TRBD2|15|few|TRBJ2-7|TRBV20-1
TGCAGTGCTAGTCATCCTAGCGGGCGCTCCTACGAGCAGTACTTC
CSASHPSGRSYEQYF
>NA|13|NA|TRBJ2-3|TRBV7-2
TGTGCCAGCAGCTTAACTATGGCAGATACGCAGTATTTT
CASSLTMADTQYF
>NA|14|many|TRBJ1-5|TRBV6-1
TGTGCCAGCAATGTGGCAGGTGGAAGACAGCCCCAGCATTTT
CASNVAGGRQPQHF
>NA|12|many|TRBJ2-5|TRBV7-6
TGTGCCAGCAGCCTTCCGGGGGAGACCCAGTACTTC
CASSLPGETQYF
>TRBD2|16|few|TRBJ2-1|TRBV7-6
TGTGCCAGCAGCTTAGGGGGACTAGCGTATACCGATGAGCAGTTCTTC
CASSLGGLAYTDEQFF
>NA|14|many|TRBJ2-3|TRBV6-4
TGTGCCAGCAGTGTACAGGCCCACACAGATACGCAGTATTTT
CASSVQAHTDTQYF
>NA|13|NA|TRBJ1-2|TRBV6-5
TGTGCCAGCAGTTACATAACAGCTTATGGCTACACCTTC
CASSYITAYGYTF
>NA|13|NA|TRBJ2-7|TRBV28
TGTGCCAGCAGTTTTGACAGGACGTACGAGCAGTACTTC
CASSFDRTYEQYF
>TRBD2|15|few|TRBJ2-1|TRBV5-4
TGTGCCAGCAGCCGGGGACTAGCGGTTTACAATGAGCAGTTCTTC
CASSRGLAVYNEQFF
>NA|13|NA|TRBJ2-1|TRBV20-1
TGCAGTGTATCCGGGACGACCAACAATGAGCAGTTCTTC
CSVSGTTNNEQFF
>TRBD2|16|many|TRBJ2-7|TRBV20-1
TGCAGTGCTCAATCCCCCGGGACTAGCGGTACCTACGAGCAGTACTTC
CSAQSPGTSGTYEQYF
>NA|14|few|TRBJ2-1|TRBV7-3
TGTGCCAGCAGCTTGGGGCACGCCAACAATGAGCAGTTCTTC
CASSLGHANNEQFF
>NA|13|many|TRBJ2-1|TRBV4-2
TGTGCCAGCAGCCAAGAGCGGGGAGACCTGCAGTTCTTC
CASSQERGDLQFF
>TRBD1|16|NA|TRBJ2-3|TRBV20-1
TGCAGTGCTAGCGAACAGGGGGCGCCTAGCACAGATACGCAGTATTTT
CSASEQGAPSTDTQYF
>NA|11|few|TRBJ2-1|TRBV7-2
TGTGCCAGCAGCTTCAGAAATGAGCAGTTCTTC
CASSFRNEQFF
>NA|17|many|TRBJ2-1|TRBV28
TGTGCCAGCAGTTTAACCCGACTAGGAGGCTACTACAATGAGCAGTTCTTC
CASSLTRLGGYYNEQFF
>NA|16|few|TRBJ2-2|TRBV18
TGTGCCAGCTCACCACCTGATCGGGAGCGCGCCGGGGAGCTGTTTTTT
CASSPPDRERAGELFF
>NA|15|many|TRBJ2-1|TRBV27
TGTGCCAGCAGGACCTGGACAGATTTATACAATGAGCAGTTCTTC
CASRTWTDLYNEQFF
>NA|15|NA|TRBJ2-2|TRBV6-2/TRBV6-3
TGTGCCAGCAGTTACGGTAATCGGGGGACCGGGGAGCTGTTTTTT
CASSYGNRGTGELFF
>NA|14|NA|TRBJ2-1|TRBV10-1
TGCGCCAGCAGCGCGGGGCACTCCTACAATGAGCAGTTCTTC
CASSAGHSYNEQFF
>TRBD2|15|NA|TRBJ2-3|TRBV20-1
TGCAGTGCTGCTAAGCGGGAATCAGCCACAGATACGCAGTATTTT
CSAAKRESATDTQYF
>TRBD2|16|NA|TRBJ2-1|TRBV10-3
TGTGCCATCAGCGACAATAGCGGGAGTTCCTACAATGAGCAGTTCTTC
CAISDNSGSSYNEQFF
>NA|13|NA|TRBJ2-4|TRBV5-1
TGCGCCAGCAGCTTGCAATCCGAAAACATTCAGTACTTC
CASSLQSENIQYF
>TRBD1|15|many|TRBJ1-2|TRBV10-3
TGTGCCATCAGTCCCGGGACAGGGGAAGGCTATGGCTACACCTTC
CAISPGTGEGYGYTF
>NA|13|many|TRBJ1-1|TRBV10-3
TGTGCCATCATCGCACAGGGGAACACTGAAGCTTTCTTT
CAIIAQGNTEAFF
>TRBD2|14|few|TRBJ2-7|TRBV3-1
TGTGCCAGCAGCCTCCGAGCGGGAGCCTACGAGCAGTACTTC
CASSLRAGAYEQYF